This passage covers 30 T cell receptor beta chains from one sample sequenced in a study of PD-1 blockade in classical Hodgkin lymphoma. All trial patients relapsed after autologous stem cell transplantation. Assay: immunoSEQ multiplex PCR; the TCRdb copy retains only in-frame clones and omits some. The table records 20,000 to 25,000 clones, roughly three quarters of them present only once. The sample here was peripheral blood mononuclear cells (PBMCs), taken at baseline. Source of these receptors: a human donor with classical Hodgkin lymphoma.

The V and J genes are TRBV6-5 and TRBJ2-5, with D possibly being TRBD2 (6 bases). Germline CDR1 reads MNHEY; CDR2 reads SVGAGI. V lost 4 bases and J 3 bases, leaving 9 bases between the germline ends. The CDR3 extends over 13 amino acids. CDR3 protein: CASSWEAEETQYF. CDR3 bases: TGTGCCAGCAGTTGGGAGGCAGAAGAGACCCAGTACTTC.

The genes are TRBV10-3 and TRBJ1-1; 7 positions agree with TRBD1. The CDR3 runs 13 residues. V was pared by 6 bases and J by 3 bases, with 4 bases of the junction left unmatched. The germline V gene has CDR1 ENHRY and CDR2 SYGVKD. The CDR3 loop is CAISTDRDTEAFF. The CDR3 coding sequence is TGTGCCATCAGCACCGACAGGGACACTGAAGCTTTCTTT.

The chain is built from TRBV7-6 and TRBJ2-7; D is ambiguous. Germline lookup yields CDR1 SGHVS and CDR2 FNYEAQ. The V end was cut by 1 base, the J end by 7 bases, with 8 bases between. The CDR3 has 12 amino acids. CDR3 DNA sequence: TGTGCCAGCAGCTTAGGGTCGGAAGAGCAGTACTTC. It encodes CASSLGSEEQYF.

This sequence joins TRBV25-1 and TRBJ2-6; tentative D call: TRBD2 (6 bases). The V gene lost 3 bases and the J gene lost 1 base, with 10 bases spanning the gap. This CDR3 comprises 16 residues. Germline CDR1 reads MGHDK; CDR2 reads SYGVNS. The CDR3 here is CASSEGAGSGANVLTF. The CDR3 nucleotides read TGTGCCAGCAGTGAGGGTGCGGGGTCTGGGGCCAACGTCCTGACTTTC.

V and J are TRBV5-4 and TRBJ2-7, with D perhaps matching TRBD2 (5 bases). Germline V gene sequence: CDR1 SGHNT, CDR2 YYREEE (reference sequence). Trimming left V 2 bases short and J 5 bases short, with 11 bases between. This CDR3 region has 13 residues. The CDR3 nucleotides read TGTGCCAGCAGCTTCCGGGGTGAGGACGAGCAGTACTTC. It is translated as CASSFRGEDEQYF.

This rearrangement joins TRBV7-4 to TRBJ1-6; 8 nucleotides match TRBD1. Losses at the gene ends were 5 bases for V and 6 bases for J; bases not matched to a gene: 6. This CDR3 comprises 15 residues. In germline, CDR1 is SGHVT, CDR2 SQSDAQ. The CDR3 here is CASSARQGFNSPLHF. The DNA for the CDR3 is TGTGCCAGCAGCGCAAGACAGGGGTTTAATTCACCCCTCCACTTT.

The genes are TRBV5-4 and TRBJ1-1, with D unclear. V was shortened by 2 bases and J by 5 bases, with 4 bases between the two germline ends. The CDR3 is made up of 11 amino acids. In germline, CDR1 is SGHNT, CDR2 YYREEE (reference sequence). As DNA, the CDR3 is TGTGCCAGCAGCTTTCTGACTGAAGCTTTCTTT. Its protein is CASSFLTEAFF.

V is TRBV27 and J is TRBJ1-5; no reliable D call. The CDR3 has 15 amino acids. Germline V lookup: CDR1 MNHEY, CDR2 SMNVEV (reference sequence). V lost 8 bases to trimming and J lost 7 bases, with 21 bases between them. CDR3 region: CASRPLLGSGQPQHF. The CDR3 DNA reads as TGTGCCAGCCGGCCCTTACTAGGTTCGGGCCAGCCCCAGCATTTT.

This sequence joins TRBV10-2 and TRBJ2-1; TRBD2 aligns across 10 bases. There are 15 residues in the CDR3. Per germline, CDR1 WSHSY and CDR2 SAAADI. V gave up 3 bases and J gave up 4 bases; unmatched junction bases: 3. In nucleotides, the CDR3 is TGCGCCAGCAGTGACCGACTAGCGGGTTACAATGAGCAGTTCTTC. Protein product: CASSDRLAGYNEQFF.

The chain recombines TRBV27 with TRBJ1-2, with 8 bases fitting TRBD1. Trimming at V came to 1 base and at J to 4 bases, leaving 17 bases not matched to a gene. This CDR3 comprises 19 residues. Per the germline V gene, CDR1 is MNHEY and CDR2 is SMNVEV (reference sequence). The DNA of the CDR3 is TGTGCCAGCAGTTTATATGGGGGGCTTACCAGGGGGCCTACCTATGGCTACACCTTC. It is translated as CASSLYGGLTRGPTYGYTF.

In this sample, this clone is medium-sized (0.01 to 0.1%). This chain uses TRBV19 with TRBJ1-1; D ambiguous. In germline, CDR1 is LNHDA, CDR2 SQIVND (reference sequence). CDR3 size: 11 residues. The V end was cut by 6 bases, the J end by 7 bases, with 9 bases between. The CDR3 DNA sequence: TGTGCCAGTAGCTCCCCCGTTGAAGCTTTCTTT. Residues: CASSSPVEAFF.

The chain uses TRBV11-2 and TRBJ2-3; D remains ambiguous. Trimming pared 0 bases from V and 14 bases from J, leaving 15 bases between. CDR3 length equals 13 residues. CDR1 and CDR2 (germline): SGHAT, FQNNGV. CDR3 loop: CASSLDTDGGTYF. The CDR3 DNA sequence: TGTGCCAGCAGCTTAGATACGGACGGCGGCACGTATTTT. Full variable domain (rest looked up from reference TRBV11-2 and TRBJ2-3): EAGVAQSPRYKIIEKRQSVAFWCNPISGHATLYWYQQILGQGPKLLIQFQNNGVVDDSQLPKDRFSAERLKGVDSTLKIQPAKLEDSAVYLCASSLDTDGGTYFGPGTRLTVL.

V usage is TRBV7-2 and J usage is TRBJ1-2, with 10 bases identical to TRBD1. This CDR3 is built from 16 residues. Germline-derived CDR1 and CDR2 are SGHTA and FQGNSA. Unmatched junction bases numbered 2, after V lost 1 base and J lost 0 bases. The CDR3 sequence: CASSLEGQGPNYGYTF. Written as DNA, the CDR3 is TGTGCCAGCAGCTTAGAGGGACAGGGGCCTAACTATGGCTACACCTTC.

The rearrangement joins TRBV11-2 to TRBJ2-7, with TRBD2 identical over 8 bases. Germline lookup yields CDR1 SGHAT and CDR2 FQNNGV. Trimming cost V 2 bases and J 5 bases; bases outside gene matches: 5. The CDR3 extends over 14 amino acids. CDR3 in amino acids: CASSLRGGKNEQYF. The CDR3 DNA reads TGTGCCAGCAGCTTACGGGGGGGTAAGAACGAGCAGTACTTC.

In its sample, this clone is medium-sized. The J gene is TRBJ2-3, the V gene TRBV15, with D unclear. V dropped 1 base and J dropped 3 bases, with 8 bases sitting between them. This CDR3 is 14 amino acids long. CDR1 and CDR2 from the germline V gene are LNHNV and YYDKDF (reference sequence). The CDR3, as DNA: TGTGCCACCAGCAGAGGCGGAGAAACAGATACGCAGTATTTT. This codes for CATSRGGETDTQYF.

The chain has TRBV19 and TRBJ2-1; possibly TRBD1 or TRBD2 for D (5 bases each). This CDR3 is 15 amino acids long. Germline CDR1 and CDR2: LNHDA and SQIVND (reference sequence). Trimming removed 3 bases from V and 2 bases from J, with 11 bases in between. This CDR3 is CASSMGGTAYNEQFF. DNA of the CDR3: TGTGCCAGTAGTATGGGTGGGACCGCCTACAATGAGCAGTTCTTC.

This chain links TRBV28 with TRBJ2-1; D is perhaps TRBD1 or TRBD2 (6 bases each). This CDR3 has 12 amino acids. V lost 3 bases, J lost 10 bases, and 10 bases lay in between. Germline V gene data show CDR1 as MDHEN and CDR2 as SYDVKM. In DNA, the CDR3 is TGTGCCAGCAGTTTCGGGGGCGGGGAGCAGTTCTTC. Translating it yields CASSFGGGEQFF.

This chain connects TRBV28 to TRBJ2-1; a possible D gene is TRBD2 (7 bases). This CDR3 region has 17 residues. Trimming removed 5 bases at V and 2 bases at J, with 19 bases between. The germline V gene has CDR1 MDHEN and CDR2 SYDVKM. For the CDR3, the DNA is TGTGCCAGCAGTCCAGACCCGCGGGGGCGACCCTACAATGAGCAGTTCTTC. Protein sequence: CASSPDPRGRPYNEQFF.

The rearrangement joins TRBV5-1 to TRBJ2-5; 9 positions agree with TRBD2. The DNA end is more similar to TRBJ2-7, so the J call may be wrong. This CDR3 contains 14 residues. Germline V gives CDR1 SGHRS, CDR2 YFSETQ. The CDR3 loop is CASSPGGGAREQYF. CDR3 coding DNA: TGCGCCAGCAGCCCAGGCGGGGGGGCCCGCGAGCAGTACTTC.

This sequence joins TRBV30 and TRBJ1-5; D is unresolved. The CDR3 covers 13 residues. Germline CDR1 GTSNPN, CDR2 SVGIG (reference sequence). Trimming cost V 0 bases and J 4 bases, with 7 bases left between them. This chain's CDR3 is CAWSVLDNQPQHF. Written as DNA, the CDR3 is TGTGCCTGGAGTGTATTGGATAATCAGCCCCAGCATTTT.

This clone was picked up one time. The gene calls are TRBV15 and TRBJ2-5, with 11 bases identical to TRBD2. After removal of 6 bases from V and 1 base from J, the junction contained 1 base not matched to a gene. CDR1 is LNHNV and CDR2 is YYDKDF in the germline V gene (reference sequence). CDR3 length: 14 residues. The CDR3 DNA reads TGTGCCACCAGGACTAGCGGGGCCCAAGAGACCCAGTACTTC. As protein: CATRTSGAQETQYF.

About this clone: Mismatch with germline at one junction end may stem from a read error. Other DNA sequences from this sample encode an identical CDR3 as well. V and J are TRBV7-6 and TRBJ1-2, with 7 bases identical to TRBD1. From germline, CDR1 is SGHVS and CDR2 FNYEAQ. CDR3 length: 15 residues. Here the CDR3 reads CASSLNRGAGYGYTF. The CDR3 DNA sequence: TGTGCCAGTAGCTTAAACAGGGGTGCTGGGTATGGCTACACCTTC.

The rearrangement links TRBV27 to TRBJ2-3, with D maybe TRBD1 (6 bases). This CDR3 spans 14 amino acids. Germline-derived CDR1 and CDR2 are MNHEY and SMNVEV (reference sequence). The germline V and J ends were trimmed by 7 bases and 2 bases, with 13 bases remaining between them. The CDR3 loop is CASTYVGATDTQYF. Written as DNA, the CDR3 is TGTGCCAGCACCTACGTGGGGGCCACAGATACGCAGTATTTT.

V gene TRBV4-3 combines with J gene TRBJ1-1; D gene uncertain. CDR1 and CDR2 (germline): LGHNA, YSLEER. This CDR3 has 13 residues. Trimming removed 0 bases from V and 5 bases from J, with 7 bases in between. In DNA, the CDR3 is TGCGCCAGCAGCCAAGAGGTGGGGACTGAAGCTTTCTTT. It translates to CASSQEVGTEAFF.

This chain links TRBV28 with TRBJ2-2; D could derive from TRBD1 or TRBD2 (5 bases each). The V and J ends lost 2 bases and 4 bases respectively, with 14 bases between them. The CDR3 contains 16 residues. The V gene's germline CDR1 is MDHEN and CDR2 SYDVKM. This chain's CDR3 is CASSLGTWMSTGELFF. CDR3 sequence (DNA): TGTGCCAGCAGTTTAGGGACCTGGATGTCCACCGGGGAGCTGTTTTTT.

The chain employs TRBV30 and TRBJ2-7; 8 positions agree with TRBD1. The V and J ends lost 5 bases and 0 bases, in that order; junction bases with no gene match: 3. CDR1 is GTSNPN, CDR2 SVGIG, per germline (reference sequence). The CDR3 spans 13 residues. CDR3 protein: CAWGDRSSYEQYF. CDR3 nucleotides: TGTGCCTGGGGGGACAGGAGCTCCTACGAGCAGTACTTC.

This chain uses TRBV7-9 with TRBJ1-1; no clear D gene. V lost 1 base and J 7 bases, leaving 7 bases between the germline ends. The CDR3 runs 12 residues. Germline CDR1 and CDR2: SEHNR and FQNEAQ (reference sequence). The CDR3 protein is CASSLGVGEAFF. The CDR3 coding sequence is TGTGCCAGCAGCTTAGGGGTGGGTGAAGCTTTCTTT. Combining the CDR3 with reference TRBV7-9 and TRBJ1-1 gives the whole variable domain DTGVSQNPRHKITKRGQNVTFRCDPISEHNRLYWYRQTLGQGPEFLTYFQNEAQLEKSRLLSDRFSAERPKGSFSTLEIQRTEQGDSAMYLCASSLGVGEAFFGQGTRLTVV.

In its sample, this clone is medium-sized. The V call is TRBV27, the J call TRBJ1-2, with D possibly TRBD1 on 6 matching bases. This CDR3 is 14 amino acids long. Per the germline V gene, CDR1 is MNHEY and CDR2 is SMNVEV (reference sequence). Trimming stripped 6 bases from V and 3 bases from J, with 14 bases between. The CDR3 DNA reads TGTGCCAGCAGCCCCCAAGGGGGGTACTATGGCTACACCTTC. This translates into CASSPQGGYYGYTF.

This clone was picked up a small number of times. This chain joins TRBV7-9 and TRBJ2-7, with a tentative D call TRBD1 (6 bases). Germline V CDR1 and CDR2: SEHNR, FQNEAQ (reference sequence). This CDR3 contains 13 residues. V was pared by 5 bases and J by 4 bases, with 12 bases between. The CDR3 region is CASSGDTSYEQYF. As DNA, the CDR3 is TGTGCCAGCAGCGGGGACACCAGTTACGAGCAGTACTTC.

The genes are TRBV11-3 and TRBJ2-7; 10 bases match TRBD1. The CDR3 length is 14 residues. CDR1 is SGHNT, CDR2 YENEEA, per germline. J gave up 3 bases and V 5 bases, and 4 bases lay outside the gene matches. The CDR3 protein is CASSPRDRGYEQYF. As DNA, the CDR3 is TGTGCCAGCAGCCCAAGGGACAGGGGCTACGAGCAGTACTTC.